This is a list of T cell receptor beta chains from one sample in a study of blood T cell repertoires in COVID-19. The protocol was immunoSEQ multiplex PCR, while the TCRdb copy is restricted to in-frame clones and leaves out a portion. The profile shows about 210,000 clones, roughly nine tenths of them singletons. The sample was peripheral blood. The receptor source for this set is a middle-aged man with acute or convalescent COVID-19. The CDR3 runs from the conserved cysteine through the conserved F or W. Fields, in order: CDR3 protein, CDR3 DNA, V gene, J gene, D gene, clone size. A D gene is named only where the DNA matches it firmly. Clone size appears in some rows only: once, few, many, or a class for an expanded clone.

CDR3 protein: CASSRASAGGPYEQYF
CDR3 DNA: TGTGCCAGCAGCCGGGCTTCGGCGGGAGGGCCTTACGAGCAGTACTTC
V gene: TRBV3-1/TRBV3-2
J gene: TRBJ2-7
D gene: TRBD2
clone size: NA

CDR3 protein: CSVEDRVNTEAFF
CDR3 DNA: TGCAGCGTTGAGGATCGGGTGAACACTGAAGCTTTCTTT
V gene: TRBV29-1
J gene: TRBJ1-1
D gene: NA
clone size: NA

CDR3 protein: CSVQRDNQPQHF
CDR3 DNA: TGCAGCGTACAGCGGGACAATCAGCCCCAGCATTTT
V gene: TRBV29-1
J gene: TRBJ1-5
D gene: NA
clone size: NA

CDR3 protein: CASSVKGGMNRGRANEKLFF
CDR3 DNA: TGTGCCAGCAGTGTTAAGGGAGGGATGAACAGGGGGCGAGCTAATGAAAAACTGTTTTTT
V gene: TRBV6-1
J gene: TRBJ1-4
D gene: TRBD1
clone size: NA

CDR3 protein: CASSLVTATNEKLFF
CDR3 DNA: TGTGCCAGCAGCTTAGTGACAGCAACTAATGAAAAACTGTTTTTT
V gene: TRBV11-2
J gene: TRBJ1-4
D gene: NA
clone size: NA

CDR3 protein: CASKPTIGGPVPEAFF
CDR3 DNA: TGTGCCAGCAAACCTACAATAGGGGGCCCAGTCCCTGAAGCTTTCTTT
V gene: TRBV7-9
J gene: TRBJ1-1
D gene: TRBD1
clone size: NA

CDR3 protein: CASSRERVEQFF
CDR3 DNA: TGTGCCAGCAGCAGAGAGAGGGTTGAGCAGTTCTTC
V gene: TRBV5-6
J gene: TRBJ2-1
D gene: NA
clone size: NA

CDR3 protein: CASSPSGTSHTGELFF
CDR3 DNA: TGTGCCAGCAGCCCAAGCGGGACTAGCCACACCGGGGAGCTGTTTTTT
V gene: TRBV7-2
J gene: TRBJ2-2
D gene: TRBD2
clone size: NA

CDR3 protein: CASSLGQSTGNTIYF
CDR3 DNA: TGTGCCAGCTCACTCGGACAGTCGACTGGAAACACCATATATTTT
V gene: TRBV18
J gene: TRBJ1-3
D gene: NA
clone size: NA

CDR3 protein: CASSRSGVNTGELFF
CDR3 DNA: TGCGCCAGCAGCCGGAGCGGGGTGAACACCGGGGAGCTGTTTTTT
V gene: TRBV5-1
J gene: TRBJ2-2
D gene: TRBD2
clone size: NA

CDR3 protein: CSAPDFQETQYF
CDR3 DNA: TGCAGCGCCCCGGACTTCCAAGAGACCCAGTACTTC
V gene: TRBV29-1
J gene: TRBJ2-5
D gene: NA
clone size: NA

CDR3 protein: CASSLQTGALIRNQPQHF
CDR3 DNA: TGTGCCAGCAGTCTTCAGACAGGGGCATTAATACGCAATCAGCCCCAGCATTTT
V gene: TRBV6-6
J gene: TRBJ1-5
D gene: TRBD1
clone size: NA

CDR3 protein: CASSTRGGSYGYTF
CDR3 DNA: TGTGCCAGTAGTACCCGGGGGGGAAGTTATGGCTACACCTTC
V gene: TRBV19
J gene: TRBJ1-2
D gene: NA
clone size: once

CDR3 protein: CASSLAGANEKLFF
CDR3 DNA: TGTGCCAGCAGCTTAGCAGGGGCTAATGAAAAACTGTTTTTT
V gene: TRBV7-2
J gene: TRBJ1-4
D gene: NA
clone size: NA

CDR3 protein: CASSPRWQRYEQYF
CDR3 DNA: TGTGCCAGTAGTCCCCGTTGGCAGCGGTACGAGCAGTACTTC
V gene: TRBV19
J gene: TRBJ2-7
D gene: NA
clone size: NA

CDR3 protein: CASSDFGGLSSYNEQFF
CDR3 DNA: TGTGCCAGCAGTGATTTTGGGGGACTGAGCTCCTACAATGAGCAGTTCTTC
V gene: TRBV2
J gene: TRBJ2-1
D gene: NA
clone size: NA

CDR3 protein: CASRRGGEVSGQYF
CDR3 DNA: TGCGCCAGCAGAAGGGGTGGCGAGGTTTCTGGGCAGTACTTC
V gene: TRBV5-1
J gene: TRBJ2-7
D gene: NA
clone size: NA

CDR3 protein: CASSPRYYEQYF
CDR3 DNA: TGTGCCAGCAGTCCCCGGTACTACGAGCAGTACTTC
V gene: TRBV12-3/TRBV12-4
J gene: TRBJ2-7
D gene: NA
clone size: NA

CDR3 protein: CASTPTDAYEQYF
CDR3 DNA: TGTGCCAGTACTCCGACTGATGCCTACGAGCAGTACTTC
V gene: TRBV19
J gene: TRBJ2-7
D gene: NA
clone size: NA

CDR3 protein: CASRGTDSNQPQHF
CDR3 DNA: TGTGCCAGTAGGGGGACAGATAGCAATCAGCCCCAGCATTTT
V gene: TRBV19
J gene: TRBJ1-5
D gene: TRBD1
clone size: NA

CDR3 protein: CASSATGGLNTEAFF
CDR3 DNA: TGTGCCAGCAGCGCGACAGGGGGCTTGAACACTGAAGCTTTCTTT
V gene: TRBV6-5
J gene: TRBJ1-1
D gene: TRBD1
clone size: NA

CDR3 protein: CASSQGAGQANYGYTF
CDR3 DNA: TGCGCCAGCAGCCAAGGGGCAGGACAAGCTAACTATGGCTACACCTTC
V gene: TRBV4-3
J gene: TRBJ1-2
D gene: NA
clone size: NA

CDR3 protein: CASSQVAAGGIYGYTF
CDR3 DNA: TGTGCCAGCAGCCAAGTAGCGGCAGGGGGGATCTATGGCTACACCTTC
V gene: TRBV3-1/TRBV3-2
J gene: TRBJ1-2
D gene: TRBD1
clone size: NA

CDR3 protein: CASSQAGGEQYF
CDR3 DNA: TGTGCCAGCAGCCAGGCGGGGGGTGAGCAGTACTTC
V gene: TRBV3-1/TRBV3-2
J gene: TRBJ2-7
D gene: TRBD2
clone size: once

CDR3 protein: CASSLAGAGPEQYF
CDR3 DNA: TGTGCCAGCAGTTTAGCGGGAGCGGGGCCCGAGCAGTACTTC
V gene: TRBV28
J gene: TRBJ2-7
D gene: TRBD2
clone size: NA

CDR3 protein: CASRHWVNQETQYF
CDR3 DNA: TGTGCCAGCCGACACTGGGTCAACCAAGAGACCCAGTACTTC
V gene: TRBV6-6
J gene: TRBJ2-5
D gene: NA
clone size: NA

CDR3 protein: CASSSPSGGYTF
CDR3 DNA: TGTGCCAGCAGTTCCCCCTCGGGGGGCTACACCTTC
V gene: TRBV12-3/TRBV12-4
J gene: TRBJ1-2
D gene: NA
clone size: NA

CDR3 protein: CASSSMTSGKETQYF
CDR3 DNA: TGCGCCAGCAGCTCAATGACTAGCGGCAAAGAGACCCAGTACTTC
V gene: TRBV5-1
J gene: TRBJ2-5
D gene: TRBD2
clone size: NA

CDR3 protein: CASSPEGTGNTEAFF
CDR3 DNA: TGTGCCAGCAGCCCGGAAGGGACAGGGAACACTGAAGCTTTCTTT
V gene: TRBV9
J gene: TRBJ1-1
D gene: TRBD1
clone size: NA

CDR3 protein: CASSDTSGAGYGYTF
CDR3 DNA: TGCGCCAGCAGCGACACGTCAGGGGCCGGCTATGGCTACACCTTC
V gene: TRBV4-3
J gene: TRBJ1-2
D gene: NA
clone size: NA

CDR3 protein: CASMKGVYSPLHF
CDR3 DNA: TGTGCCAGCATGAAGGGGGTTTATTCACCCCTCCACTTT
V gene: TRBV2
J gene: TRBJ1-6
D gene: NA
clone size: NA

CDR3 protein: CASSNGLAGAGEQYF
CDR3 DNA: TGCGCCAGCAGCAATGGACTAGCGGGAGCGGGGGAGCAGTACTTC
V gene: TRBV5-1
J gene: TRBJ2-7
D gene: TRBD2
clone size: NA

CDR3 protein: CASSSTGAGGNQPQHF
CDR3 DNA: TGTGCCAGCAGTTCCACAGGGGCTGGTGGCAATCAGCCCCAGCATTTT
V gene: TRBV28
J gene: TRBJ1-5
D gene: TRBD1
clone size: once

CDR3 protein: CATPFGTGNSPLHF
CDR3 DNA: TGTGCCACCCCCTTTGGGACAGGGAATTCACCCCTCCACTTT
V gene: TRBV7-9
J gene: TRBJ1-6
D gene: TRBD1
clone size: once

CDR3 protein: CASSLNPTGAANEKLFF
CDR3 DNA: TGTGCCAGCAGCTTAAACCCCACAGGGGCAGCTAATGAAAAACTGTTTTTT
V gene: TRBV7-9
J gene: TRBJ1-4
D gene: TRBD1
clone size: NA

CDR3 protein: CASTFRDRGDNEQFF
CDR3 DNA: TGTGCCAGCACCTTCCGGGACAGGGGGGACAATGAGCAGTTCTTC
V gene: TRBV27
J gene: TRBJ2-1
D gene: TRBD1
clone size: NA

CDR3 protein: CASSPPSRGTDTQYF
CDR3 DNA: TGTGCCAGCTCACCACCCTCCCGGGGGACAGATACGCAGTATTTT
V gene: TRBV18
J gene: TRBJ2-3
D gene: NA
clone size: once

CDR3 protein: CASRKDGTDTYEQYF
CDR3 DNA: TGTGCCAGCAGGAAAGACGGGACAGACACCTACGAGCAGTACTTC
V gene: TRBV6-6
J gene: TRBJ2-7
D gene: TRBD1
clone size: NA

CDR3 protein: CASSRGLAVSYEQYF
CDR3 DNA: TGCGCCAGCAGCCGCGGACTAGCCGTTTCCTACGAGCAGTACTTC
V gene: TRBV4-1
J gene: TRBJ2-7
D gene: TRBD2
clone size: NA

CDR3 protein: CASSIYNLQGANTGELFF
CDR3 DNA: TGTGCCAGTAGTATATATAATCTCCAGGGGGCGAACACCGGGGAGCTGTTTTTT
V gene: TRBV19
J gene: TRBJ2-2
D gene: TRBD1
clone size: NA

CDR3 protein: CASSLNLPTSAGAYEQYF
CDR3 DNA: TGTGCCAGCAGCTTAAACCTTCCGACTAGCGCGGGAGCCTACGAGCAGTACTTC
V gene: TRBV7-6
J gene: TRBJ2-7
D gene: TRBD2
clone size: NA

CDR3 protein: CASSEGASITGELFF
CDR3 DNA: TGTGCCAGCAGTGAGGGGGCTAGCATCACCGGGGAGCTGTTTTTT
V gene: TRBV6-4
J gene: TRBJ2-2
D gene: NA
clone size: few